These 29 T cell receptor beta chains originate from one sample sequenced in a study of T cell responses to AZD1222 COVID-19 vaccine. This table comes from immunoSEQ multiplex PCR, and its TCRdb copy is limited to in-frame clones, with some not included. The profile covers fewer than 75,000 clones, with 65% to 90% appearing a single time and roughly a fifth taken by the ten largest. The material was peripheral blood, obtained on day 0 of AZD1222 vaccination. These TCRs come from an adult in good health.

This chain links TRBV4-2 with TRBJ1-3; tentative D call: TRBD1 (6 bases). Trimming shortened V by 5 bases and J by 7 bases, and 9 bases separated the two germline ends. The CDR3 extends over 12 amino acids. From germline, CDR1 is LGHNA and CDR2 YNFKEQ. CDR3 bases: TGTGCCAGCAGCATCCAGGGGAACACCATATATTTT. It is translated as CASSIQGNTIYF.

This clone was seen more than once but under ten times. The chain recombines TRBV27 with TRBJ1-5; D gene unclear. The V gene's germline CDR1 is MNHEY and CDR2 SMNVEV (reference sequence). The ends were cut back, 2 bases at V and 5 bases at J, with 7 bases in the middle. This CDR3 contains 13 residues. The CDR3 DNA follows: TGTGCCAGCAGTTTACAGAGGCATCAGCCCCAGCATTTT. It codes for CASSLQRHQPQHF.

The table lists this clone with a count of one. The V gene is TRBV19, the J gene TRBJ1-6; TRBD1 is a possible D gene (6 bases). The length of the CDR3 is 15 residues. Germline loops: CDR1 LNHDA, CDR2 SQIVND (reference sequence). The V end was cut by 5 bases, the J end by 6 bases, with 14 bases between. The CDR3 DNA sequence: TGTGCCAGTAGTGATCCGGGACACCTTAATTCACCCCTCCACTTT. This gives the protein CASSDPGHLNSPLHF.

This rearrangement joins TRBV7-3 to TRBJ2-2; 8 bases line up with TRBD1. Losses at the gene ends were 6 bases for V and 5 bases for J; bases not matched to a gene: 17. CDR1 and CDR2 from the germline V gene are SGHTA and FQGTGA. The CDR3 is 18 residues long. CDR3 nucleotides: TGTGCCAGCAGTTATAATGCGAGGATCCAGGGGGCGACCGGGGAGCTGTTTTTT. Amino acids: CASSYNARIQGATGELFF.

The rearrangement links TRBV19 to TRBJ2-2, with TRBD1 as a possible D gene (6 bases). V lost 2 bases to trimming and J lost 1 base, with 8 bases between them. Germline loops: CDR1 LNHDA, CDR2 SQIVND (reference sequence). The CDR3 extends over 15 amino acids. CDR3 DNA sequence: TGTGCCAGTAGTATAACAGGGATGAACACCGGGGAGCTGTTTTTT. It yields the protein CASSITGMNTGELFF.

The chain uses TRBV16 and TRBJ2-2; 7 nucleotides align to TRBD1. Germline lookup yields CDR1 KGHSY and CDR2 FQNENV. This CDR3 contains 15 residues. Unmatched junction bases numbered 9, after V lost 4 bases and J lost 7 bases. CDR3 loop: CASSRSRGQLGELFF. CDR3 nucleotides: TGTGCCAGCAGCCGTTCCCGGGGACAGCTCGGGGAGCTGTTTTTT. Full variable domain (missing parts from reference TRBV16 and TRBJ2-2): GEEVAQTPKHLVRGEGQKAKLYCAPIKGHSYVFWYQQVLKNEFKFLISFQNENVFDETGMPKERFSAKCLPNSPCSLEIQATKLEDSAVYFCASSRSRGQLGELFFGEGSRLTVL.

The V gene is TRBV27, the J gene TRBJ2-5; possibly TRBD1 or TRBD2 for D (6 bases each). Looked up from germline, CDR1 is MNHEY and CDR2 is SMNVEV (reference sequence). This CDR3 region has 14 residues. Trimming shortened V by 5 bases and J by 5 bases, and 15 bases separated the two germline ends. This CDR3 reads CASSPRGLGETQYF. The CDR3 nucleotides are TGTGCCAGCAGTCCCCGGGGGCTCGGGGAGACCCAGTACTTC.

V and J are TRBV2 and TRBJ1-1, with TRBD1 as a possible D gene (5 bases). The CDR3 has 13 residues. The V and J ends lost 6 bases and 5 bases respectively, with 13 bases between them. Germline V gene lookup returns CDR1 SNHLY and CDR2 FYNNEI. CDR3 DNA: TGTGCCAGCAGGTGGGGGGGAGGTACTGAAGCTTTCTTT. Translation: CASRWGGGTEAFF.

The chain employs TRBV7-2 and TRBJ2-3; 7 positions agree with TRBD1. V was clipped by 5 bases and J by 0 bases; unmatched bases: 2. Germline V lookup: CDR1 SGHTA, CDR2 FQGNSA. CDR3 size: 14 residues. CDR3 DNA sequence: TGTGCCAGCAGCGGGGGACAGAGCACAGATACGCAGTATTTT. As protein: CASSGGQSTDTQYF.

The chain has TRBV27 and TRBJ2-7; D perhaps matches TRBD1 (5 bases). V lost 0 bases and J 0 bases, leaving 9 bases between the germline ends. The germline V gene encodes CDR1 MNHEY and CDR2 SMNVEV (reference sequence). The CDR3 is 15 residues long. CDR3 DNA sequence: TGTGCCAGCAGTTTATCGCGACAGAGCTCCTACGAGCAGTACTTC. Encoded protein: CASSLSRQSSYEQYF.

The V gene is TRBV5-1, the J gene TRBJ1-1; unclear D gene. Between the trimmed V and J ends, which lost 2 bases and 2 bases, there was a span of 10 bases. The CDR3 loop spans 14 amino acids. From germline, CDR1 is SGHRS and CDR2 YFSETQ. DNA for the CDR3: TGCGCCAGCAGCTTTCCGGGCAGTAACACTGAAGCTTTCTTT. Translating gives CASSFPGSNTEAFF.

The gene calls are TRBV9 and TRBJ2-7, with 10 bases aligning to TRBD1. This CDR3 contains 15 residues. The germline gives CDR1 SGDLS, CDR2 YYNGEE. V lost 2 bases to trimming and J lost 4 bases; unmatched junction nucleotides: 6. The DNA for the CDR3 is TGTGCCAGCAGCGTGAGACAGGGGGCCGGATACGAGCAGTACTTC. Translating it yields CASSVRQGAGYEQYF.

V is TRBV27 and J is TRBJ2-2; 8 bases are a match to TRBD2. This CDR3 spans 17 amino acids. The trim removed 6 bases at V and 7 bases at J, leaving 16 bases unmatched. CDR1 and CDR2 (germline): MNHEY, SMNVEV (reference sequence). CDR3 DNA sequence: TGTGCCAGCAGGCTTTATAGGGGGACTAGTATTATCGGGGAGCTGTTTTTT. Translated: CASRLYRGTSIIGELFF.

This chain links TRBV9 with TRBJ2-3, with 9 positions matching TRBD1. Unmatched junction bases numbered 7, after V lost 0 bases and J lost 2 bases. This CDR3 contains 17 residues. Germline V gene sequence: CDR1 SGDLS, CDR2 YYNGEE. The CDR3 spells CASSVGGQGWNTDTQYF. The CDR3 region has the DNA TGTGCCAGCAGCGTAGGGGGACAGGGATGGAACACAGATACGCAGTATTTT.

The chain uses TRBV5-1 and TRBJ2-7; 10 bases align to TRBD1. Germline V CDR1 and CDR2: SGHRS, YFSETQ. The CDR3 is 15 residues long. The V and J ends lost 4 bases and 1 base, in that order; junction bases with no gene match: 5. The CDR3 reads CASSARQGASYEQYF. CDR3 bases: TGCGCCAGCAGCGCGCGACAGGGGGCATCCTACGAGCAGTACTTC.

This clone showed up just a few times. The CDR3: CASSGRDEQFF. CDR3 in DNA: TGCGCCAGCAGCGGTCGGGATGAGCAGTTCTTC. This chain joins TRBV5-1 and TRBJ2-1, with no clear D. V was pared by 4 bases and J by 8 bases, with 7 bases between. CDR1 SGHRS and CDR2 YFSETQ come from the germline V gene. The CDR3 covers 11 residues.

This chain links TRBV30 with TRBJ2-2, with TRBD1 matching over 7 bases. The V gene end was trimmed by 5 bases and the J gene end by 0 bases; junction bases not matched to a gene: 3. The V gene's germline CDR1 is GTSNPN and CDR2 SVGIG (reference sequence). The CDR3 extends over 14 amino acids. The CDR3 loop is CAWVGQANTGELFF. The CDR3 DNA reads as TGTGCCTGGGTAGGACAGGCGAACACCGGGGAGCTGTTTTTT.

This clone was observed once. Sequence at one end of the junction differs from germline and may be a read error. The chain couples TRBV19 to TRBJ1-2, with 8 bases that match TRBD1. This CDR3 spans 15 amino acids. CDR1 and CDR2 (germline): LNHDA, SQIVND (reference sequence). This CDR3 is CASSIGGTGNNGYTF. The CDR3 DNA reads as TGTGCCAGTAGTATCGGCGGGACAGGTAACAATGGCTACACCTTC.

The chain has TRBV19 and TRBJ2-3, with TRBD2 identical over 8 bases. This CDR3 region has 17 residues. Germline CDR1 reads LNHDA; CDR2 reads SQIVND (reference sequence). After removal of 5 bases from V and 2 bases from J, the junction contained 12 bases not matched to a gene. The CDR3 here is CASSPSTLRGATDTQYF. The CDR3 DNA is TGTGCCAGTAGTCCCTCTACTTTGCGGGGGGCCACAGATACGCAGTATTTT.

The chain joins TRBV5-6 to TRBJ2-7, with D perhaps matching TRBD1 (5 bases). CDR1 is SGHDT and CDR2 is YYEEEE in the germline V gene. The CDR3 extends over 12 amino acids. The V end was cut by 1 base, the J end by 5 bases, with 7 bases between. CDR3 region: CASSLRQNEQYF. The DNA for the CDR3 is TGTGCCAGCAGCTTGAGACAGAACGAGCAGTACTTC. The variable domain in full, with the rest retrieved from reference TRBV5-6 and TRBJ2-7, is DAGVTQSPTHLIKTRGQQVTLRCSPKSGHDTVSWYQQALGQGPQFIFQYYEEEERQRGNFPDRFSGHQFPNYSSELNVNALLLGDSALYLCASSLRQNEQYFGPGTRLTVT.

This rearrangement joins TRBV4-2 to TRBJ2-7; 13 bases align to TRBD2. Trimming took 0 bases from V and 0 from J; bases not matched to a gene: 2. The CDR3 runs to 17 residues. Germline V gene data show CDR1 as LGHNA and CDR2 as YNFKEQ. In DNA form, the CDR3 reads TGTGCCAGCAGCCAAGAGGGACTAGCGGGGAGCTCCTACGAGCAGTACTTC. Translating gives CASSQEGLAGSSYEQYF.

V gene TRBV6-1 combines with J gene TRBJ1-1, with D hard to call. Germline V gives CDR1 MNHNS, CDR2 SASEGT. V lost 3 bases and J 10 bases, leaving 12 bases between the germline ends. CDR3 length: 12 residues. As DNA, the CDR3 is TGTGCCAGCAGTGAGGCTGGAGGTAGAGCTTTCTTT. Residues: CASSEAGGRAFF.

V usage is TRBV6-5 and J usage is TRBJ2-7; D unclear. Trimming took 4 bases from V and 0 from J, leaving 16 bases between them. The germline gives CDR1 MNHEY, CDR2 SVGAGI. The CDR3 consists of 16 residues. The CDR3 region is CASSSSARRYSYEQYF. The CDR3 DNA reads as TGTGCCAGCAGTTCAAGCGCCAGGAGATACTCCTACGAGCAGTACTTC.

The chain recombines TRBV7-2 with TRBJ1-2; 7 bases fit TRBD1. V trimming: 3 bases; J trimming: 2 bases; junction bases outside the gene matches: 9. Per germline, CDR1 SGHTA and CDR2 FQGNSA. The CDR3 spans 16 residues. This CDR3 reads CASSFRGPGVNYGYTF. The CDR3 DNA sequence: TGTGCCAGCAGCTTTAGGGGGCCCGGTGTGAACTATGGCTACACCTTC.

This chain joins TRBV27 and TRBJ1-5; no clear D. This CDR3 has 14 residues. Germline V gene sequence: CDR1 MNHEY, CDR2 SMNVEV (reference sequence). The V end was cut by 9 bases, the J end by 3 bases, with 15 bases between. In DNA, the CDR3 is TGTGCCAGGACCGAATGTGGTAACAATCAGCCCCAGCATTTT. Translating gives CARTECGNNQPQHF.

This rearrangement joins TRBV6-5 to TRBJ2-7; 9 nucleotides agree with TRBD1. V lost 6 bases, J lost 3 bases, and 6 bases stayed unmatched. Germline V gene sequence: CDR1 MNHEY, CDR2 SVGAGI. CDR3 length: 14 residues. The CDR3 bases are TGTGCCAGCAGGGCGGACAGGGGCATCTACGAGCAGTACTTC. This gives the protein CASRADRGIYEQYF.

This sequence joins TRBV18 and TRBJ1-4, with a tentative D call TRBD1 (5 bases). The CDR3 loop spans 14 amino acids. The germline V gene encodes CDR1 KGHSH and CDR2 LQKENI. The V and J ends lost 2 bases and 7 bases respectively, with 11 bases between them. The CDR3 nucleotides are TGTGCCAGCTCACCAGGGGGGAACACTGAAAAACTGTTTTTT. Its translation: CASSPGGNTEKLFF.

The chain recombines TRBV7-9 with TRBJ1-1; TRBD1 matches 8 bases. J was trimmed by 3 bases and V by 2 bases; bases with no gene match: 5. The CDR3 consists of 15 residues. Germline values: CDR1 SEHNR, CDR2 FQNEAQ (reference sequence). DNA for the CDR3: TGTGCCAGCAGCTTATCGGCAGGGGGCCACACTGAAGCTTTCTTT. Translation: CASSLSAGGHTEAFF.

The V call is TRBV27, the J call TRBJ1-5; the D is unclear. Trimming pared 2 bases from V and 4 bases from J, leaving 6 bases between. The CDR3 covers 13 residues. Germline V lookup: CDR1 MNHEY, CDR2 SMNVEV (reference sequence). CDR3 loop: CASSLMPNQPQHF. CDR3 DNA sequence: TGTGCCAGCAGTTTAATGCCTAATCAGCCCCAGCATTTT.